Sequencing of this T cell receptor beta chain was carried out in a study of cytomegalovirus exposure and HLA in healthy donors. The wider study: Earlier, about 179 million T cells were analyzed, and over 95 million unique TCR beta sequences were found among them.

Germline V gives CDR1 SGHKS, CDR2 YYEKEE (reference sequence). CDR3 length: 17 amino acids. Trimming removed 1 base from V and 7 bases from J; junction bases left unmatched: 10. With 60 Vbeta and 13 Jbeta primers, the PCR was carried out. In the source study's methods: There were tens of millions of unique TCR beta chains by a later count, and some 10 million of them were shared. Libraries were prepared by immunoSEQ multiplex PCR; TCRdb keeps only in-frame clonotypes and omits some of them. That table furnishes V, J and clone size, whereas the DNA furnished D and trimming. This sample has some 120,000 clones, with 79% found just once. Of note for this clone: Its antigen remains unknown.

Study conclusions and caveats: An analysis that came later showed most CMV-associated TCR beta chains appearing HLA-restricted. A later analysis linked a missense variant in DCLRE1C to the trimming of TCR beta V and J genes.

The chain combines TRBV5-5 with TRBJ2-1; 11 nucleotides line up with TRBD2. This receptor was taken from a man under 40 in good health and CMV-seropositive. The sequencing sample was made of PBMCs. The chain's CDR3 is CASSLWASGRSVNEQFF. In DNA, the CDR3 is TGTGCCAGCAGCTTGTGGGCTAGCGGGAGGTCTGTTAATGAGCAGTTCTTC.